This TCR beta chain was recorded in a study of cytomegalovirus exposure and HLA in healthy donors. V lost 5 bases, J lost 4 bases, and 18 bases stayed unmatched. Per germline, CDR1 KGHSH and CDR2 LQKENI. There are 18 residues in the CDR3. Vbeta (60) and Jbeta (13) primers were used in the PCR. TCRdb's copy holds only in-frame clones and misses some; the assay was immunoSEQ multiplex PCR. The sample lists about 120,000 clones; roughly 60% were seen once. Among the donors, all were healthy bone marrow donors. This clone turned up a few times. The antigen is not known. Study observations and caveats: Most observed TCR sequences were rare, whereas some public TCRs were detected in many donors. Later analysis showed TCR association rates varying by HLA locus, highest for DRB1 and lowest for HLA-C. Segments of the TCR beta V type were, in most cases, productive about 87% or about 30% of the time in an earlier analysis.

The sequence derives from a man aged 40-50 years in good health and CMV-seropositive. The chain is built from TRBV18 and TRBJ2-3; 7 bases fit TRBD2. The specimen was PBMCs. The CDR3 DNA reads as TGTGCCAGCTCAGTACCACTGGCCCGGGAGGCCGCGGCAGATACGCAGTATTTT. Its protein is CASSVPLAREAAADTQYF.